Listed below are T cell receptor beta chains from one sample, sequenced in a study of T cell clonotyping in hematopoietic cell transplantation. Profiled with immunoSEQ multiplex PCR; TCRdb holds only in-frame clones, not every one. The repertoire holds about 15,000 clones, with roughly 90% as singletons. Sequenced material: peripheral blood mononuclear cells. Every receptor here comes from a man aged 50-59 years in good health. Some clones in this sample may be carry-over from other donors' samples. Each CDR3 is given without its conserved first and last residue.

J gene: TRBJ2-2; V gene: TRBV30; CDR3 protein: AWTRAGGAGELF
J gene: TRBJ1-5; V gene: TRBV7-6; CDR3 protein: ASSPVEGLQPQH
J gene: TRBJ2-7; V gene: TRBV2; CDR3 protein: ASRVVTDEQY
J gene: TRBJ1-2; V gene: TRBV28; CDR3 protein: ASSSGSTGGYT
J gene: TRBJ2-2; V gene: TRBV7-2; CDR3 protein: ASSPLFQRGALNTGELF
J gene: TRBJ1-5; V gene: TRBV5-1; CDR3 protein: ASSLDSDPPQH
J gene: TRBJ1-2; V gene: TRBV7-9; CDR3 protein: ASIQGGQGEGGYT
J gene: TRBJ1-3; V gene: TRBV9; CDR3 protein: ASSVPGAPGNTIY
J gene: TRBJ2-6; V gene: TRBV7-3; CDR3 protein: ASSLTGAGLGANVLT
J gene: TRBJ1-2; V gene: TRBV6-1; CDR3 protein: ASSERGSLPGSYGYT
J gene: TRBJ2-1; V gene: TRBV29-1; CDR3 protein: SALTGFLANEQF
J gene: TRBJ2-2; V gene: TRBV20-1; CDR3 protein: SAEYTGELF
J gene: TRBJ1-4; V gene: TRBV30; CDR3 protein: AWSWREGEKLF
J gene: TRBJ2-3; V gene: TRBV19; CDR3 protein: ASSRQPGGTDTQY
J gene: TRBJ1-3; V gene: TRBV5-6; CDR3 protein: ASSNWGQGRNTIY
J gene: TRBJ2-7; V gene: TRBV30; CDR3 protein: AWGRSSYEQY
J gene: TRBJ1-2; V gene: TRBV5-1; CDR3 protein: ASSPESMDYGYT
J gene: TRBJ1-1; V gene: TRBV28; CDR3 protein: ASSLNGIRARGTEAF
J gene: TRBJ2-2; V gene: TRBV19; CDR3 protein: ASSITGNTGELF
J gene: TRBJ1-5; V gene: TRBV4-3; CDR3 protein: ASSQDPWGPVGGAYNQPQH
J gene: TRBJ2-3; V gene: TRBV28; CDR3 protein: ASSRGAITDTQY
J gene: TRBJ1-1; V gene: TRBV5-1; CDR3 protein: ASSKKLQGAYTEAF
J gene: TRBJ2-7; V gene: TRBV11-2; CDR3 protein: ASRKTGLWTPY
J gene: TRBJ1-5; V gene: TRBV10-3; CDR3 protein: AISESLTPNQPQH
J gene: TRBJ2-3; V gene: TRBV19; CDR3 protein: ASSQGGLSTDTQY
J gene: TRBJ2-5; V gene: TRBV6-5; CDR3 protein: ASKNGGEETQY
J gene: TRBJ2-4; V gene: TRBV6-6; CDR3 protein: ASGTRRDIQY
J gene: TRBJ1-4; V gene: TRBV11-3; CDR3 protein: ASSARDSNEKLF
J gene: TRBJ2-7; V gene: TRBV19; CDR3 protein: ASSIVPTSAYEQY
J gene: TRBJ2-5; V gene: TRBV5-6; CDR3 protein: ASSLSWEETQY
J gene: TRBJ2-3; V gene: TRBV5-1; CDR3 protein: ASSLSGGHDTQY
J gene: TRBJ2-1; V gene: TRBV29-1; CDR3 protein: SVGGPSSEQF
J gene: TRBJ1-6; V gene: TRBV5-6; CDR3 protein: ASSPLQTNSPLH
J gene: TRBJ1-4; V gene: TRBV4-3; CDR3 protein: ASSQEGEGQGYEKLF
J gene: TRBJ2-3; V gene: TRBV9; CDR3 protein: ASSESRGAVGTDTQY
J gene: TRBJ2-7; V gene: TRBV2; CDR3 protein: ASSEAGRYEQY
J gene: TRBJ1-2; V gene: TRBV15; CDR3 protein: ATSRENRALRGYT
J gene: TRBJ1-2; V gene: TRBV11-2; CDR3 protein: ASSSPPKYGYT
J gene: TRBJ1-6; V gene: TRBV2; CDR3 protein: AEGSSYNSPLH
J gene: TRBJ1-2; V gene: TRBV30; CDR3 protein: AWRMTGDGYT
J gene: TRBJ2-7; V gene: TRBV28; CDR3 protein: ASSLYTGYEQY
J gene: TRBJ2-3; V gene: TRBV9; CDR3 protein: ASSDRGRGDTQY
J gene: TRBJ2-7; V gene: TRBV6-5; CDR3 protein: ASSGSGLRYEQY
J gene: TRBJ2-5; V gene: TRBV9; CDR3 protein: ASSPHRGETQY
J gene: TRBJ1-2; V gene: TRBV30; CDR3 protein: AWSRDVNYGYT
J gene: TRBJ2-7; V gene: TRBV6-5; CDR3 protein: ASSYSKGTEQY
J gene: TRBJ1-1; V gene: TRBV27; CDR3 protein: ASSLIGLGGTEAF
J gene: TRBJ2-7; V gene: TRBV2; CDR3 protein: ASRKLVTTYEQY
J gene: TRBJ2-7; V gene: TRBV29-1; CDR3 protein: SALKLTGLSYEQY
J gene: TRBJ2-3; V gene: TRBV30; CDR3 protein: AWSVLSYTDTQY
J gene: TRBJ2-7; V gene: TRBV6-5; CDR3 protein: ASSYGTGYSEQY
J gene: TRBJ1-3; V gene: TRBV7-2; CDR3 protein: ASSLVHPGTGVGNTIY
J gene: TRBJ1-2; V gene: TRBV28; CDR3 protein: ASRQGAGYGYT
J gene: TRBJ2-7; V gene: TRBV20-1; CDR3 protein: SAGDRYEQY
J gene: TRBJ2-3; V gene: TRBV5-6; CDR3 protein: ASSLGGGQTTRSTDTQY